This T cell receptor (beta chain) was identified during a study of OX40 agonist ivuxolimab in advanced cancers. Background on the whole study: Ivuxolimab was an agonistic, fully human IgG2 monoclonal antibody directed against OX40 (CD134), a costimulatory receptor. Intravenous ivuxolimab was administered to patients every 2 weeks at six dose levels: 0.01, 0.1, 0.3, 1.5, 3 and 10 mg/kg. Of the approximately 50 dose-escalation patients, hepatocellular carcinoma was present in some 19, melanoma in around 15, renal cell carcinoma in 9 and head and neck cancer in 9. The dose-escalation cohort was 82.7% male with a mean age of roughly 60 years, ranging from roughly 20 to 85. Prior anti-PD-1, anti-PD-L1 or anti-CTLA-4 therapy was permitted, and checkpoint inhibitors had been received by around 39% of dose-escalation patients. Partial responses occurred in three dose-escalation patients: two with cutaneous melanoma and one with hepatocellular carcinoma. The purpose of peripheral TCRbeta sequencing was to test whether ivuxolimab changed TCR sequence diversity and led to clonal T-cell expansion. The monotherapy dose-escalation portion (N of about 50 patients) of the phase I ivuxolimab trial is reported in the paper.

The paper as a whole reports these results and caveats: Antigen specificity was not determined for the clonally expanded peripheral T cells. In the 0.1-3.0 mg/kg groups, partial responders had among the lowest normalized peripheral clonal expansion, particularly in CD8+ T cells. Clonal expansion of both CD4+ and CD8+ blood T cells was observed from baseline to week 6 at doses 0.1 to 3.0 mg/kg. After ivuxolimab, expanded clones were on average more numerous among CD8+ T cells than among CD4+ T cells. Low levels of normalized T-cell clonal expansion were also seen in some patients who did not respond.

Genomic DNA was extracted from sorted cells for sequencing of the TCRbeta CDR3 region. The immunoSEQ Assay was used for sequencing of TCRbeta CDR3 regions. Imported from immuneACCESS, the table was reduced by TCRdb to in-frame sequences with V and J called. These copies leave out some clones; in studies compared against another copy, an unresolved V gene accounts for under half, and the cause of the remainder is not known. This sample holds about 110,000 clones; 90% were observed only once. Of the sample, around 0.48% is held by the ten largest clones. Details on this clone: The antigen this receptor binds is unknown. Within one base of it there is no much larger clone, and no base qualities were kept.

At the junction V is shortened by 5 bases and J by 7 bases, with 27 bases in between. From cysteine to phenylalanine, the CDR3 is 17 amino acids long. The CDR3 DNA has 51 bases and is translated from base 1. CDR1 and CDR2, looked up from the germline V gene (reference sequence), are SEHNR and FQNEAQ. Patients with autoimmune disease history or receiving systemic immunosuppression were excluded from the trial. Peripheral blood for TCR sequencing was drawn from every dose cohort at baseline, at cycle 4 day 1 and at cycle 7 day 1. The samples were drawn from a first-in-human, open-label, multicenter phase I dose-escalation trial of ivuxolimab. Adults with locally advanced or metastatic head and neck squamous cell, hepatocellular, melanoma or renal cell carcinoma were enrolled in the trial. Before TCR sequencing, CD4+ T cells and CD8+ T cells were sorted from peripheral blood as separate populations.

The sequencing here drew on CD4+ or CD8+ T cells sorted from blood, taken in a trial of the OX40 agonist ivuxolimab. This clonotype originated in an adult with an advanced solid tumor such as melanoma, head and neck, liver or kidney cancer. In this chain, TRBV7-9 is recombined with TRBJ2-7; the D gene could be TRBD1 or TRBD2, each one agreeing over 6 bases. The CDR3 region: CASSPPLRLARGGEQYF. The DNA sequence reads TGTGCCAGCAGCCCCCCTTTGAGGCTAGCTCGAGGGGGGGAGCAGTACTTC. With the rest looked up from the reference TRBV7-9 and TRBJ2-7 genes rather than sequenced, the full variable domain is DTGVSQNPRHKITKRGQNVTFRCDPISEHNRLYWYRQTLGQGPEFLTYFQNEAQLEKSRLLSDRFSAERPKGSFSTLEIQRTEQGDSAMYLCASSPPLRLARGGEQYFGPGTRLTVT.